This T cell receptor beta chain was sequenced in a study of T cells in Graves' hyperthyroidism and ophthalmopathy. Study-wide results and caveats: Onset of ophthalmopathy came a median about 6.5 months after the model predicted it.

This clonotype was counted many times. Its target is unknown. CDR1 and CDR2 from the germline V gene are SGHRS and YFSETQ. The CDR3 covers 13 residues. V lost 5 bases to trimming and J lost 6 bases; unmatched junction nucleotides: 3. Clinical symptoms, serum thyroxine and TRAb, thyroid ultrasound and orbital computed tomography together formed the diagnostic basis. Amplification of TCR beta CDR3 regions was performed using RNA transcripts as template. First-round RT-PCR targeting the TCR CDR3 was performed with the HTBI primer set. Via MiXCR, TCRdb re-called the multiplex PCR reads, giving one row per CDR3 protein. The sample lists 400,000 or so distinct CDR3 sequences; about 14% were seen once.

The TCR sequence derives from a man aged 45-65 years with Graves' ophthalmopathy. The chain carries TRBV5-1 and TRBJ1-1, with 11 positions matching TRBD1. The sequenced sample consisted of blood. CDR3 residues: CASRRTGGSEAFF. The CDR3 DNA is TGCGCCAGCAGACGGACAGGGGGCTCTGAAGCTTTCTTT.